This T cell receptor beta chain was observed in a study of cytomegalovirus exposure and HLA in healthy donors. Study-level findings and limits: TCR beta sequences reportedly predicted most subjects' HLA-A and HLA-B alleles accurately. A later analysis linked a missense DCLRE1C variant to TCR beta V- and J-gene trimming.

This PCR relied on a set of 60 Vbeta primers and 13 Jbeta primers. Authors' methods: A later analysis tallied about 80 million unique TCR beta chains, around 9.9 million of them shared. TCRdb keeps only in-frame clones here, not all; method: immunoSEQ multiplex PCR. D and trimming come from the DNA, and the V and J calls and clone size come from that table. This sample carries approximately 98,000 clones, about 74% of them seen once, and the ten largest clones take about 1.7%. Comment on this clone: Its antigen is as yet unknown.

V lost 6 bases and J 0 bases, leaving 14 bases between the germline ends. CDR3 length: 16 residues. In germline, CDR1 is WNHNN, CDR2 SYGVQD (reference sequence). The rearrangement links TRBV10-1 to TRBJ2-2, with D unresolved. This sequence originates from a male donor in good health and CMV-seronegative. Material: PBMCs. CDR3 loop: CASSPRPRPNTGELFF. CDR3 nucleotides: TGCGCCAGCAGCCCAAGGCCGCGGCCGAACACCGGGGAGCTGTTTTTT.